A selection of T cell receptor beta chains follows, all from one sample in a study of T cells in narcolepsy. Measured with immunoSEQ multiplex PCR; TCRdb has only the in-frame clones, and not every one. The sample consists of approximately 25,000 clones, roughly 81% of them appearing once. The sequenced sample was CD45RA- memory CD4+ T cells from PBMCs. The source of these receptors is a human donor with narcolepsy. CDR3s leave out the opening cysteine and the closing phenylalanine or tryptophan. Each record gives: V gene, CDR3 protein.

v_call: TRBV11-2
cdr3_aa: ASSPMGGGTYGYT

v_call: TRBV9
cdr3_aa: ASSVVGTATGELF

v_call: TRBV9
cdr3_aa: ASSLHDIGTGYEQY

v_call: TRBV27
cdr3_aa: ASSRTGLETQY

v_call: TRBV14
cdr3_aa: ASSQDIIGLNT

v_call: TRBV2
cdr3_aa: ASSEDRVGYT

v_call: TRBV5-1
cdr3_aa: ASSADGASNQPQH

v_call: TRBV28
cdr3_aa: ASTTPGQYGYT

v_call: TRBV2
cdr3_aa: ASSVGVNEQF

v_call: TRBV10-2
cdr3_aa: ASSESLGEQF

v_call: TRBV11-2
cdr3_aa: ASRGGGRRAYEQY

v_call: TRBV5-6
cdr3_aa: ASSLGLAGQETQY

v_call: TRBV6-5
cdr3_aa: ASMRGTTGELF

v_call: TRBV5-1
cdr3_aa: ASLPGVTTDTQY

v_call: TRBV19
cdr3_aa: ASSIRTAGEQY

v_call: TRBV11-3
cdr3_aa: ASSLDRGQGASYEQY

v_call: TRBV19
cdr3_aa: ASSLQLAGGNEQF

v_call: TRBV29-1
cdr3_aa: SVLYPADTQY

v_call: TRBV11-2
cdr3_aa: ASSLRPDRYSGNTIY

v_call: TRBV12-5
cdr3_aa: ASGLGSGTEAF

v_call: TRBV28
cdr3_aa: ASSLRGARLYTGELF

v_call: TRBV7-3
cdr3_aa: ASSRGGTSGYEQY

v_call: TRBV11-2
cdr3_aa: ASSLERTAMTYEQY

v_call: TRBV11-2
cdr3_aa: ASPGTGNGYT

v_call: TRBV11-2
cdr3_aa: ASSFRDRGIQQY

v_call: TRBV7-9
cdr3_aa: ASSWGERGTDTQY

v_call: TRBV2
cdr3_aa: ASSASLTGEMIGQPQH

v_call: TRBV7-9
cdr3_aa: ASSFSILRSNEQF

v_call: TRBV5-1
cdr3_aa: ASSLDGITYNEQF

v_call: TRBV11-1
cdr3_aa: ASSWNRGNTGELF

v_call: TRBV21-1
cdr3_aa: ASSKDPTVDQITDTQY

v_call: TRBV27
cdr3_aa: ASWRAANNQPQH

v_call: TRBV27
cdr3_aa: ASSLTGAETF

v_call: TRBV9
cdr3_aa: ASSVSSGNTIY

v_call: TRBV9
cdr3_aa: ASSVATGRLASNQETQY

v_call: TRBV11-3
cdr3_aa: ASSFDGLHNEQF

v_call: TRBV19
cdr3_aa: ASSRSPTGITSGANVLT

v_call: TRBV11-2
cdr3_aa: ASSLGRDTGELF